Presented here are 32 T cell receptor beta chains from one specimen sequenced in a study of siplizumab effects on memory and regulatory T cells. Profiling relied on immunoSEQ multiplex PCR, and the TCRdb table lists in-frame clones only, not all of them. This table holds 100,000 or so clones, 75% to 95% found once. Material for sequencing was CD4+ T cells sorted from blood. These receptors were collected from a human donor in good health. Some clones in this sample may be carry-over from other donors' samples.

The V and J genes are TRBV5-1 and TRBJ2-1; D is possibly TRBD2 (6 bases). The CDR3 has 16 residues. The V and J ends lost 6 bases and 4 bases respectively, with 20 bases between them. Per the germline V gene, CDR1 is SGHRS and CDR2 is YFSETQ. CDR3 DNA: TGCGCCAGCAAGCTCGTATCGGGAGCCCAATACAATGAGCAGTTCTTC. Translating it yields CASKLVSGAQYNEQFF.

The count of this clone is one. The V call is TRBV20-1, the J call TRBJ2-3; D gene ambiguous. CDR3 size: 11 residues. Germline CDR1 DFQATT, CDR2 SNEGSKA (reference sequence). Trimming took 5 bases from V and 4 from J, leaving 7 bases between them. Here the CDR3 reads CSARRADTQYF. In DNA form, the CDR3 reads TGCAGTGCTCGCCGGGCAGATACGCAGTATTTT.

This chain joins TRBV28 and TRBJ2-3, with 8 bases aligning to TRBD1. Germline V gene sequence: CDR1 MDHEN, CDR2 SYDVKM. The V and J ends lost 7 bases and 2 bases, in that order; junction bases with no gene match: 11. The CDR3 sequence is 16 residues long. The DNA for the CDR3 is TGTGCCAGCATCCCCGGTGGGACAGGCTACACAGATACGCAGTATTTT. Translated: CASIPGGTGYTDTQYF.

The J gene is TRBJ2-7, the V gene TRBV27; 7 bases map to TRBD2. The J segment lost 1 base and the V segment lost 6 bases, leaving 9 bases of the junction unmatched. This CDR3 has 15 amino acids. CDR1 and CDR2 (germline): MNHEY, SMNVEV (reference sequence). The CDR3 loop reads CASRTPSGGSYEQYF. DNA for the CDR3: TGTGCCAGCAGGACACCTAGCGGAGGATCCTACGAGCAGTACTTC.

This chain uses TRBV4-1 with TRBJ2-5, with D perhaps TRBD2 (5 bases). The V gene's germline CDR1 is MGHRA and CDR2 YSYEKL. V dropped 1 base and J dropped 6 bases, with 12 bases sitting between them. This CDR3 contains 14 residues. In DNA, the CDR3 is TGCGCCAGCAGCCAAGGTGGCGGGTCCCAGACCCAGTACTTC. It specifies CASSQGGGSQTQYF.

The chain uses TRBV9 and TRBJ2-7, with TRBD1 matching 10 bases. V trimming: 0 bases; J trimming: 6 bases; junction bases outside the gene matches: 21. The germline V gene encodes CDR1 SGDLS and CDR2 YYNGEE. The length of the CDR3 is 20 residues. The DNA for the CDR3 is TGTGCCAGCAGCGTAGGGAATAATGGGACAGGGGTCTCTAGTCGGCGCGAGCAGTACTTC. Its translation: CASSVGNNGTGVSSRREQYF.

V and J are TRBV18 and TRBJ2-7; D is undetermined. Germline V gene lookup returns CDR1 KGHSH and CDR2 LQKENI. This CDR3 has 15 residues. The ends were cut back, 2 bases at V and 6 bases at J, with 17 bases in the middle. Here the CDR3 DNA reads TGTGCCAGCTCACCATACGGCAACGGCGCTGGCGAGCAGTACTTC. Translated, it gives CASSPYGNGAGEQYF.

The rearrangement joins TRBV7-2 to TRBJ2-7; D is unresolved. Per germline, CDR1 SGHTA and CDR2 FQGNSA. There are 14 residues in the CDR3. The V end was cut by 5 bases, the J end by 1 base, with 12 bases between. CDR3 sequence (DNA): TGTGCCAGCAGCAATAGCTGGTATTCCTACGAGCAGTACTTC. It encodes CASSNSWYSYEQYF.

DNA of the CDR3: TGTGCCAGCAGTCACCTCGGGAGGCGGGAGCTCTCCTACGAGCAGTACTTC. The encoded protein is CASSHLGRRELSYEQYF. The chain uses TRBV28 and TRBJ2-7, with 7 bases fitting TRBD2. Germline loops: CDR1 MDHEN, CDR2 SYDVKM. The CDR3 consists of 17 residues. V trimming: 5 bases; J trimming: 0 bases; junction bases outside the gene matches: 13.

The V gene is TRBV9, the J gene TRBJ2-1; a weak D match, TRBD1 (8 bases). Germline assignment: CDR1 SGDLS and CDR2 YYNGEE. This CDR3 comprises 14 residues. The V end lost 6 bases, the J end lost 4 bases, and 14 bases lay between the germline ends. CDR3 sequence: CASTGQGGYNEQFF. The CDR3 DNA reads TGTGCCAGCACCGGACAGGGAGGGTACAATGAGCAGTTCTTC.

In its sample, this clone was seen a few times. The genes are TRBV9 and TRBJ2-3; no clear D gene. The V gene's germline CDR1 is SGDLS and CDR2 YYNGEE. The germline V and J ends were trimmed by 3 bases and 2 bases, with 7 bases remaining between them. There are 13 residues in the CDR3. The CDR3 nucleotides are TGTGCCAGCAGCGCCTCCCCCACAGATACGCAGTATTTT. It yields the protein CASSASPTDTQYF. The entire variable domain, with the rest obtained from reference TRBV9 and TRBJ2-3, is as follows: DSGVTQTPKHLITATGQRVTLRCSPRSGDLSVYWYQQSLDQGLQFLIQYYNGEERAKGNILERFSAQQFPDLHSELNLSSLELGDSALYFCASSASPTDTQYFGPGTRLTVL.

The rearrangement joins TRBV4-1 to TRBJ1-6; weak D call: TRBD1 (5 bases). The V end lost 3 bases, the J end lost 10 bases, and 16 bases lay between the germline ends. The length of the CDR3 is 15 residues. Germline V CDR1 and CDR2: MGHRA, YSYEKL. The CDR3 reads CASSQGGGRVSPLHF. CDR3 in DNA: TGCGCCAGCAGCCAGGGCGGGGGTCGGGTCTCACCCCTCCACTTT.

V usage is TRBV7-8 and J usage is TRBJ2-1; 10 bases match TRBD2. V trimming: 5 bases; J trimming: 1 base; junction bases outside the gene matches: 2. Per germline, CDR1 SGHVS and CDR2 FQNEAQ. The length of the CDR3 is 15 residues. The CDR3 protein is CASSPTSGSYNEQFF. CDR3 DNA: TGTGCCAGCAGCCCGACTAGCGGGTCCTACAATGAGCAGTTCTTC. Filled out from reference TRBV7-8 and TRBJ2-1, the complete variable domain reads GAGVSQSPRYKVAKRGQDVALRCDPISGHVSLFWYQQALGQGPEFLTYFQNEAQLDKSGLPSDRFFAERPEGSVSTLKIQRTQQEDSAVYLCASSPTSGSYNEQFFGPGTRLTVL.

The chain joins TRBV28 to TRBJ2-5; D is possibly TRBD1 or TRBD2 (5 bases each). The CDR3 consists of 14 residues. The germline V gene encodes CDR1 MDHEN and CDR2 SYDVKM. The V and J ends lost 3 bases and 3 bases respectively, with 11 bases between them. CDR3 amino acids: CASSFVGREETQYF. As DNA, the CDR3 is TGTGCCAGCAGTTTTGTGGGACGAGAAGAGACCCAGTACTTC.

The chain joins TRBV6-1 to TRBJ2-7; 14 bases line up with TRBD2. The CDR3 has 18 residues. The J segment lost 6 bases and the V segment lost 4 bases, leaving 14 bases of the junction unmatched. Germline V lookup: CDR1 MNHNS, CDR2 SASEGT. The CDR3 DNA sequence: TGTGCCAGCAGTGCGAGTGGCCCGGGACTAGCGGGAGCAGGCGAGCAGTACTTC. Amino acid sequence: CASSASGPGLAGAGEQYF.

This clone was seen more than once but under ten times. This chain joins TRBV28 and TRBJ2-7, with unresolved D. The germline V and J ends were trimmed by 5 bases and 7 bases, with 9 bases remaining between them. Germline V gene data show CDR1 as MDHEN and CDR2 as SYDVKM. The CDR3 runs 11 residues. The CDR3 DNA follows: TGTGCCAGCAGTCCCCTGCGGGAGCAGTACTTC. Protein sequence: CASSPLREQYF.

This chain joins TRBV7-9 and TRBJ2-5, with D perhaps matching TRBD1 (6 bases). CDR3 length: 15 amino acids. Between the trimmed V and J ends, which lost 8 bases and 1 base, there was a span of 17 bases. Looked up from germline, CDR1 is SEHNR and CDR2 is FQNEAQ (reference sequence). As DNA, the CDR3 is TGTGCCAGCGGATCGTGGGTAGGGGGCCAAGAGACCCAGTACTTC. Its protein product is CASGSWVGGQETQYF. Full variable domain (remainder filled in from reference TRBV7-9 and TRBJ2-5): DTGVSQNPRHKITKRGQNVTFRCDPISEHNRLYWYRQTLGQGPEFLTYFQNEAQLEKSRLLSDRFSAERPKGSFSTLEIQRTEQGDSAMYLCASGSWVGGQETQYFGPGTRLLVL.

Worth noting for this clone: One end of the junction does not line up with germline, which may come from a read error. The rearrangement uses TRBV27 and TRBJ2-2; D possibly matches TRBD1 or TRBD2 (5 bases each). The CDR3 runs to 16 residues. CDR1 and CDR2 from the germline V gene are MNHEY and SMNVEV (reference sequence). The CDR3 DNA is TGTGCCAGCAGTTTAGAACGGACACAGGAACACCGGGGAGCTGTTTTT. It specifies CASSLERTQEHRGAVF.

Written as DNA, the CDR3 is TGTGCCAGCAGCGTAGCTACCCCTGGGACTAACTATGGCTACACCTTC. This translates into CASSVATPGTNYGYTF. V is TRBV9 and J is TRBJ1-2; D is uncertain. Germline CDR1 and CDR2: SGDLS and YYNGEE. V dropped 0 bases and J dropped 0 bases, with 12 bases sitting between them. There are 16 residues in the CDR3.

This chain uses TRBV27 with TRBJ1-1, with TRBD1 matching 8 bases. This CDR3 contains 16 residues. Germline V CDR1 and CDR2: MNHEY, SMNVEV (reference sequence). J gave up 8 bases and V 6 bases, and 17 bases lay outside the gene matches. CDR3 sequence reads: CASRFTGGSSGKEAFF. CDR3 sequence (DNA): TGTGCCAGCAGATTCACAGGGGGGTCGTCCGGAAAGGAAGCTTTCTTT.

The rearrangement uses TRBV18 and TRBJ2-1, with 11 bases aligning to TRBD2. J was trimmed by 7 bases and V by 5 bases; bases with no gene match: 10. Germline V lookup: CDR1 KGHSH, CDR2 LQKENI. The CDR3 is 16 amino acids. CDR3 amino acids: CASSFNLAGGSNEQFF. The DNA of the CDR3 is TGTGCCAGCTCATTTAATCTAGCGGGAGGATCAAATGAGCAGTTCTTC.

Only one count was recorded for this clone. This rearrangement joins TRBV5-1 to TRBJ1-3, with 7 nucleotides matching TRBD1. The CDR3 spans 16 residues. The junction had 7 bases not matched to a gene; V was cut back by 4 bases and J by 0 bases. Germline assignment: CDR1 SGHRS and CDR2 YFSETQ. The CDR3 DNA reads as TGCGCCAGCAGCATAACAGGGGACCTCTCTGGAAACACCATATATTTT. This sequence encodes CASSITGDLSGNTIYF.

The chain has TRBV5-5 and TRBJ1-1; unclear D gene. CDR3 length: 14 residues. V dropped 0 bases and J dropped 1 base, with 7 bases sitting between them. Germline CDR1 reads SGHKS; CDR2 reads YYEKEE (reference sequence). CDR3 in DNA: TGTGCCAGCAGCTTGGACGACTGGAACACTGAAGCTTTCTTT. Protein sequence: CASSLDDWNTEAFF.

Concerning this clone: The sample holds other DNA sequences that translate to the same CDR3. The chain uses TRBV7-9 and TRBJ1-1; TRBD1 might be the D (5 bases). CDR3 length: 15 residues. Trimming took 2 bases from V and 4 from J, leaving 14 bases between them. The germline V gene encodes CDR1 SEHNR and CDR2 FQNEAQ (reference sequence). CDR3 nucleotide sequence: TGTGCCAGCAGCTTATGGCTCGGGGACGGCACTGAAGCTTTCTTT. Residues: CASSLWLGDGTEAFF.

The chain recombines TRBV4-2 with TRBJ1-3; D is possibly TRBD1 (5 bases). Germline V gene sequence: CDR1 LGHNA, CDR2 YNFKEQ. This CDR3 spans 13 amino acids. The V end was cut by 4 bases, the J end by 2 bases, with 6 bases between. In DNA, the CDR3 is TGTGCCAGCAGCCGGGGCGCTGGAAACACCATATATTTT. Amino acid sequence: CASSRGAGNTIYF.

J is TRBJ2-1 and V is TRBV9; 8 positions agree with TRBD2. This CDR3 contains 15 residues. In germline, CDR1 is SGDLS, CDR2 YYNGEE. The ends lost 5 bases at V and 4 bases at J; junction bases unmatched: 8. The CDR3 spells CASSYGTSLYNEQFF. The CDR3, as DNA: TGTGCCAGCAGTTACGGGACTAGTTTGTACAATGAGCAGTTCTTC.

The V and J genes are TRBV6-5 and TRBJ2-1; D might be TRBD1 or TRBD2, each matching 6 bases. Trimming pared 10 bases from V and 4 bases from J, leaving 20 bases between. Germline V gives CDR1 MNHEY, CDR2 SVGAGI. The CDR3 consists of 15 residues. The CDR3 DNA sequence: TGTGCCACCCGCGTGACCACGGGGGCGTACAATGAGCAGTTCTTC. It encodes CATRVTTGAYNEQFF.

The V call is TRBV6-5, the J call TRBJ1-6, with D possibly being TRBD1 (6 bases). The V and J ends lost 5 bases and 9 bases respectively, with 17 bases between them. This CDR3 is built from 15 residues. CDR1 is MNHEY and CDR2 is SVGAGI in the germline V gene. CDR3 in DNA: TGTGCCAGCAGTCTAGGACAGATCGATGGTTCACCCCTCCACTTT. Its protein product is CASSLGQIDGSPLHF.

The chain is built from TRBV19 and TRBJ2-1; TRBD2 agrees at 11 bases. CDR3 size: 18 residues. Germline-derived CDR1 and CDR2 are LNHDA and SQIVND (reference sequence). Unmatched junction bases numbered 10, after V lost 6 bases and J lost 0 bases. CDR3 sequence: CASSGTSGYRASYNEQFF. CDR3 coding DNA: TGTGCCAGTAGCGGGACTAGCGGATACCGCGCCTCCTACAATGAGCAGTTCTTC.

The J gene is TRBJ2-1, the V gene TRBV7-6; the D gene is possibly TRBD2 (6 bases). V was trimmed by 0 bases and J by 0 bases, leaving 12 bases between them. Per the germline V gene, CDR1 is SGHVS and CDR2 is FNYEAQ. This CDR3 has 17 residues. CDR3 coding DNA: TGTGCCAGCAGCTTAGCGGTTGCGGGGAGCTCCTACAATGAGCAGTTCTTC. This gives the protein CASSLAVAGSSYNEQFF.

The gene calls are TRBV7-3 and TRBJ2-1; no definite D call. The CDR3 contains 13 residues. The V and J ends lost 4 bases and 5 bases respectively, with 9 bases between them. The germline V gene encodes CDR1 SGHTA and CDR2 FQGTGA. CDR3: CASSYARHNEQFF. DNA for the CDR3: TGTGCCAGCAGCTACGCCCGACACAATGAGCAGTTCTTC.

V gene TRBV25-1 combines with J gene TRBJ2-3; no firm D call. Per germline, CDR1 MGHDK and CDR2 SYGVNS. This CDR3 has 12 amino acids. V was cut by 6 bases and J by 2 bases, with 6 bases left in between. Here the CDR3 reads CASSRNTDTQYF. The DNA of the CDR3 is TGTGCCAGCAGCAGAAACACAGATACGCAGTATTTT.